The entry below describes one T cell receptor beta chain. This specimen belongs to a study of control samples from healthy donors and cancer patients. Method: immunoSEQ multiplex PCR; TCRdb's copy keeps in-frame clones and lacks some. The sample has roughly 100,000 clones; approximately 90% are singletons. V was shortened by 0 bases and J by 6 bases, with 12 bases between the two germline ends. Germline V lookup: CDR1 SGHTA, CDR2 FQGNSA. The CDR3 totals 16 residues. The chain is built from TRBV7-2 and TRBJ1-6; a weak D match, TRBD1 (6 bases). The sequence was collected from a man in his sixties with lung cancer. The sequenced sample consisted of PBMCs. The CDR3: CASSLARQAPNSPLHF. CDR3 bases: TGTGCCAGCAGCTTAGCCCGACAGGCCCCTAATTCACCCCTCCACTTT.